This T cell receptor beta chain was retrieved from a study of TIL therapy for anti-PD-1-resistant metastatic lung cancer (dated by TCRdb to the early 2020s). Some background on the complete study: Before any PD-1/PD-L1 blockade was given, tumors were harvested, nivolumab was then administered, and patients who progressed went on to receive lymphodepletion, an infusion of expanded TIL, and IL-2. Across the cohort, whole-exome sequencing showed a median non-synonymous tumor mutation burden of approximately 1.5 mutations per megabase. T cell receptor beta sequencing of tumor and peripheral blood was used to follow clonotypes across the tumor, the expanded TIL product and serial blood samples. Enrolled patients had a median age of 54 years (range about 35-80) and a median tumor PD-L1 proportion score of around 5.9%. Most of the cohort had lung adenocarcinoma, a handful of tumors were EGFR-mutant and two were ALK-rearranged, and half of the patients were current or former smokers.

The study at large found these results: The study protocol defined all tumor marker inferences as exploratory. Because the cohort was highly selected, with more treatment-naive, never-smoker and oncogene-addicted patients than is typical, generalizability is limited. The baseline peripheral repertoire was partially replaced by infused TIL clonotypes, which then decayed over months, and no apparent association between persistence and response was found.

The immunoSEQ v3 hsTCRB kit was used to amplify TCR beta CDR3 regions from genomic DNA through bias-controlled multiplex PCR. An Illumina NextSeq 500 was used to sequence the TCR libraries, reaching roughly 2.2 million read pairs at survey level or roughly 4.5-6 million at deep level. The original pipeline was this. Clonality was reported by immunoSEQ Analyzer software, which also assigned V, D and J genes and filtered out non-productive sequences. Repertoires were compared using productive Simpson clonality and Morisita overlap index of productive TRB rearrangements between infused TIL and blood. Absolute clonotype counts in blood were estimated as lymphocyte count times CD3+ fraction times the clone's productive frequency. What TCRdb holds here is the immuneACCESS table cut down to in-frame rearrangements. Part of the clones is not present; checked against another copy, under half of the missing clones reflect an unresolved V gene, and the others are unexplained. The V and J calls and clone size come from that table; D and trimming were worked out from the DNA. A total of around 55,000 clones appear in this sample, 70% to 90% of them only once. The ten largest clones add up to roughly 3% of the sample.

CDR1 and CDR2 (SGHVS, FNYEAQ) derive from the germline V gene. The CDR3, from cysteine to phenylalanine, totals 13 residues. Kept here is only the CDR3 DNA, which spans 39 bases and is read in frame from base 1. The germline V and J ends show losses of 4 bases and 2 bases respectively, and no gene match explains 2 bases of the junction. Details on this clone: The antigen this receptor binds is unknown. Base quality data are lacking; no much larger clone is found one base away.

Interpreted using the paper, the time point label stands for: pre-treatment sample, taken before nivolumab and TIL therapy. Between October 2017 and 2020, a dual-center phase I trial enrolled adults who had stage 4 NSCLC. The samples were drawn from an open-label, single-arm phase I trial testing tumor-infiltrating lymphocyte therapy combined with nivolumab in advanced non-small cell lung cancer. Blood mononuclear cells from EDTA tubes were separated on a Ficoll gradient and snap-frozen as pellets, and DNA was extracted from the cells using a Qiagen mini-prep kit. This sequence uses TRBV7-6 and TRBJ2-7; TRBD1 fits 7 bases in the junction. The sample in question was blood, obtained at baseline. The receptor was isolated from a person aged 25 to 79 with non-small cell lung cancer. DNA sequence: TGTGCCAGCAGCTCGGGACAGACCTACGAGCAGTACTTC. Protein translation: CASSSGQTYEQYF.